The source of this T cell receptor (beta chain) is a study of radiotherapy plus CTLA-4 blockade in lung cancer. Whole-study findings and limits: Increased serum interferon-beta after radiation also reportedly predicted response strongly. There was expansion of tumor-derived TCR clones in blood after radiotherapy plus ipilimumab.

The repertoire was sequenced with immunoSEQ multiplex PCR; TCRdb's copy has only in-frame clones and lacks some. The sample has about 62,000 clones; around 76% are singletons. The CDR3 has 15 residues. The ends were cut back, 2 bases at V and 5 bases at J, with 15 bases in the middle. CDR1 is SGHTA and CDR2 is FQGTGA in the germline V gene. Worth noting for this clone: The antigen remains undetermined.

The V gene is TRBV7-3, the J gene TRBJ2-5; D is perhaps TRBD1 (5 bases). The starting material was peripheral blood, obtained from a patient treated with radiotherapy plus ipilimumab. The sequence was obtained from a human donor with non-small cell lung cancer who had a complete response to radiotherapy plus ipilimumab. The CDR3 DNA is TGTGCCAGCAGCTTACAGGGCGGTCAAATGGAGACCCAGTACTTC. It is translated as CASSLQGGQMETQYF. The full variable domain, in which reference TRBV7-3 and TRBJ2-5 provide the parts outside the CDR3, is GAGVSQTPSNKVTEKGKYVELRCDPISGHTALYWYRQSLGQGPEFLIYFQGTGAADDSGLPNDRFFAVRPEGSVSTLKIQRTERGDSAVYLCASSLQGGQMETQYFGPGTRLLVL.